This entry concerns a single T cell receptor (beta chain). The data were obtained in a study of T cells after yellow fever vaccination. Trimming pared 0 bases from V and 8 bases from J, leaving 19 bases between. Germline assignment: CDR1 MNHEY and CDR2 SVGAGI. This CDR3 comprises 16 residues. TCR cDNA, made by 5'RACE template switching, carried an added universal primer site and UMIs. TCRdb analysed the 5' RACE reads with MiXCR anew, one entry per CDR3 protein. This table holds around 100,000 distinct CDR3 sequences, 4.5% to 6% found once. The V call is TRBV6-5, the J call TRBJ1-2; a weak D match, TRBD1 (6 bases). The material was CD8+ T cells sorted from PBMCs, obtained 10 days after the yellow fever booster vaccination. The clonotype originates from a man between 18 and 35 years old who received the YFV17D yellow fever vaccine. CDR3 amino acids: CASSYSSPLPGAGYTF. CDR3 coding DNA: TGTGCCAGCAGTTACTCGAGTCCACTCCCAGGGGCCGGCTACACCTTC.